The present TCR beta chain was sequenced within a study of blood T cell repertoires in COVID-19. V lost 2 bases, J lost 9 bases, and 5 bases lay in between. Per germline, CDR1 ENHRY and CDR2 SYGVKD. This CDR3 is built from 11 residues. Profiled with immunoSEQ multiplex PCR; TCRdb holds only in-frame clones, not every one. The table lists more than 85,000 clones, roughly 82% of them singletons. The TCR originated in an older man with acute or convalescent COVID-19. The sample comprised peripheral blood. The chain couples TRBV10-3 to TRBJ2-1; D remains ambiguous. The DNA for the CDR3 is TGTGCCATCAGTGAGAGCGCTGAGCAGTTCTTC. This codes for CAISESAEQFF.